What follows is one T cell receptor (beta chain) and its context. This sample was taken from a study of T cell clusters in autoimmune cytopenias. The CDR3 consists of 18 residues. Roughly 38,000 genome equivalents of blood DNA were amplified for TRB. TRB was amplified by touch-down multiplex PCR, primer pools A and B combined. TCRdb reprocessed the multiplex PCR reads and reports one entry per CDR3 protein, with no DNA. The listing contains 7,000 or so distinct CDR3 sequences. These sequences were also reported in another study, on T cell repertoires in aging, cancer and after chemotherapy. That source adds: Donor ages fell into six groups from 30 or younger up to 70 or older. Roughly 9.1 million TCR reads were in the whole dataset.

The source material was peripheral blood. The receptor was isolated from a human donor in good health. V gene TRBV12-3 or TRBV12-4 combines with J gene TRBJ1-1. CDR3 in amino acids: CASSLLARGRGRDTEAFF.